These 25 T cell receptor beta chains share one sample of origin, sequenced in a study of shared clonotypes between healthy human individuals. TCRdb keeps only in-frame clones here, not all; method: immunoSEQ multiplex PCR. The data hold under 550,000 clones, with about 95% observed a single time. Sequenced sample: naive CD4+ T cells sorted from blood. Subset reported: CD45RA+ positively selected. These receptors were obtained from a woman aged 25 to 39 in good health.

The chain joins TRBV27 to TRBJ2-2, with 8 nucleotides matching TRBD2. Unmatched junction bases numbered 7, after V lost 6 bases and J lost 4 bases. Per germline, CDR1 MNHEY and CDR2 SMNVEV (reference sequence). CDR3 length: 15 residues. The CDR3 nucleotides are TGTGCCAGCAGCCGGGTTGCGGGAGGCACCGGGGAGCTGTTTTTT. Protein product: CASSRVAGGTGELFF.

The chain carries TRBV2 and TRBJ2-2; the match to TRBD2 covers 7 bases. This CDR3 has 15 residues. Germline V gene data show CDR1 as SNHLY and CDR2 as FYNNEI. V lost 4 bases and J lost 2; bases outside the gene matches: 4. CDR3 sequence reads: CASSGERGNTGELFF. The DNA of the CDR3 is TGTGCCAGCAGTGGGGAGCGGGGTAACACCGGGGAGCTGTTTTTT.

The chain combines TRBV19 with TRBJ1-4; D gene uncertain. The CDR3 length is 15 residues. Germline CDR1 is LNHDA and CDR2 is SQIVND (reference sequence). Trimming removed 4 bases from V and 5 bases from J, with 14 bases in between. CDR3 sequence reads: CASSTPGRENEKLFF. CDR3 in DNA: TGTGCCAGTAGTACCCCGGGAAGGGAGAATGAAAAACTGTTTTTT. Filled out from reference TRBV19 and TRBJ1-4, the complete variable domain reads DGGITQSPKYLFRKEGQNVTLSCEQNLNHDAMYWYRQDPGQGLRLIYYSQIVNDFQKGDIAEGYSVSREKKESFPLTVTSAQKNPTAFYLCASSTPGRENEKLFFGSGTQLSVL.

The chain has TRBV6-6 and TRBJ1-2; D is unresolved. This CDR3 spans 14 amino acids. Deletions cut 0 bases from V and 7 bases from J, with 12 bases between. CDR1 is MNHNY, CDR2 SVGAGI, per germline (reference sequence). CDR3 loop: CASSYSARASGYTF. CDR3 sequence (DNA): TGTGCCAGCAGTTACTCGGCGAGGGCTAGTGGCTACACCTTC.

The J gene is TRBJ2-3, the V gene TRBV28; 7 positions agree with TRBD2. CDR1 is MDHEN and CDR2 is SYDVKM in the germline V gene. The V segment lost 1 base and the J segment 2 bases; nucleotides outside the gene matches: 6. This CDR3 is built from 16 residues. For the CDR3, the DNA is TGTGCCAGCAGTTTATACCTCCAGCGGGACACAGATACGCAGTATTTT. It encodes CASSLYLQRDTDTQYF.

For the CDR3, the DNA is TGTGCCAGCAGTTTCCGCGGGGGGGGCGAGTGGGGCTACACCTTC. This gives the protein CASSFRGGGEWGYTF. This rearrangement joins TRBV27 to TRBJ1-2, with D possibly being TRBD1 (6 bases). The CDR3 has 15 amino acids. Trimming took off 3 bases at V and 8 bases at J, with 19 bases between the two ends. CDR1 and CDR2 from the germline V gene are MNHEY and SMNVEV (reference sequence).

This chain joins TRBV13 and TRBJ1-3, with D possibly being TRBD1 (6 bases). Germline loops: CDR1 PRHDT, CDR2 FYEKMQ (reference sequence). This CDR3 contains 15 residues. V lost 5 bases to trimming and J lost 4 bases, with 15 bases between them. The CDR3 DNA reads as TGTGCCAGCAGCCTCGACAGGCGGGCCGGAAACACCATATATTTT. It encodes CASSLDRRAGNTIYF.

The chain joins TRBV4-2 to TRBJ1-1; 7 nucleotides line up with TRBD1. The germline V gene has CDR1 LGHNA and CDR2 YNFKEQ. The ends lost 2 bases at V and 10 bases at J; junction bases unmatched: 10. The CDR3 spans 14 residues. CDR3 DNA: TGTGCCAGCAGCCAACCTGGGACAGACGGCGGAGCTTTCTTT. It is translated as CASSQPGTDGGAFF.

The V and J genes are TRBV7-9 and TRBJ2-3, with D possibly being TRBD2 (5 bases). Germline CDR1 is SEHNR and CDR2 is FQNEAQ (reference sequence). The CDR3 length is 16 residues. Trimming stripped 5 bases from V and 0 bases from J, with 15 bases between. Written as DNA, the CDR3 is TGTGCCAGCAGCCCCAGGCCGAGCGGTAGCACAGATACGCAGTATTTT. It codes for CASSPRPSGSTDTQYF.

V is TRBV18 and J is TRBJ1-3; no clear D gene. Trimming shortened V by 4 bases and J by 0 bases, and 10 bases separated the two germline ends. This CDR3 spans 15 amino acids. Germline V gene data show CDR1 as KGHSH and CDR2 as LQKENI. In DNA form, the CDR3 reads TGTGCCAGCTCACTCCCTCTGAGCTCTGGAAACACCATATATTTT. Translation gives CASSLPLSSGNTIYF.

V gene TRBV9 combines with J gene TRBJ2-1; TRBD1 agrees at 10 bases. Trimming at V came to 4 bases and at J to 14 bases, leaving 9 bases not matched to a gene. The CDR3 extends over 13 amino acids. Per germline, CDR1 SGDLS and CDR2 YYNGEE. The CDR3: CASSPVSGTGEFF. The DNA of the CDR3 is TGTGCCAGCAGCCCCGTGTCTGGGACAGGGGAGTTCTTC.

This chain links TRBV19 with TRBJ1-1; TRBD1 matches 7 bases. The CDR3 covers 15 residues. CDR1 and CDR2 (germline): LNHDA, SQIVND (reference sequence). V lost 5 bases, J lost 8 bases, and 14 bases stayed unmatched. The CDR3 sequence is CASSPLFRGAQEAFF. CDR3 DNA: TGTGCCAGTAGTCCCCTTTTCAGGGGGGCCCAAGAAGCTTTCTTT.

This chain joins TRBV5-1 and TRBJ2-4; TRBD1 is a possible D gene (6 bases). CDR1 is SGHRS and CDR2 is YFSETQ in the germline V gene. V lost 1 base to trimming and J lost 2 bases, with 13 bases between them. The CDR3 spans 16 residues. The DNA of the CDR3 is TGCGCCAGCAGCTTGACGACGGGACACTCCAAAAACATTCAGTACTTC. It is translated as CASSLTTGHSKNIQYF.

The rearrangement links TRBV9 to TRBJ2-3, with D hard to call. Germline V gene data show CDR1 as SGDLS and CDR2 as YYNGEE. CDR3 length: 16 amino acids. Trimming removed 0 bases at V and 0 bases at J, with 11 bases between. The CDR3 DNA reads TGTGCCAGCAGCGTAGGGGTTCTTTCTAGCACAGATACGCAGTATTTT. Its protein product is CASSVGVLSSTDTQYF.

The chain combines TRBV7-8 with TRBJ1-1; D is unclear. V was pared by 0 bases and J by 10 bases, with 24 bases between. Germline lookup yields CDR1 SGHVS and CDR2 FQNEAQ. This CDR3 comprises 17 residues. The CDR3, as DNA: TGTGCCAGCAGCTTAGCGCGGGCAGCCGAGGCCCGTTTGGCAGCTTTCTTT. It encodes CASSLARAAEARLAAFF.

The chain employs TRBV11-2 and TRBJ2-1, with D unresolved. Trimming shortened V by 0 bases and J by 8 bases, and 14 bases separated the two germline ends. Germline V gene sequence: CDR1 SGHAT, CDR2 FQNNGV. CDR3 length: 15 amino acids. In nucleotides, the CDR3 is TGTGCCAGCAGCTTAGATCGCACTTTCGGGCATGAGCAGTTCTTC. It is translated as CASSLDRTFGHEQFF.

The rearrangement links TRBV5-1 to TRBJ1-2; D perhaps matches TRBD1 (6 bases). Between the trimmed V and J ends, which lost 6 bases and 6 bases, there was a span of 27 bases. The germline CDR1 and CDR2 sequences are SGHRS and YFSETQ. CDR3 length equals 17 residues. CDR3 protein: CASIAPWTVPRRDGYTF. The CDR3 region has the DNA TGCGCCAGCATTGCCCCTTGGACAGTCCCCCGGAGGGATGGCTACACCTTC.

The chain is built from TRBV19 and TRBJ1-5; the D is unclear. Trimming pared 3 bases from V and 5 bases from J, leaving 8 bases between. Germline V lookup: CDR1 LNHDA, CDR2 SQIVND (reference sequence). This CDR3 contains 13 residues. The CDR3 protein is CASSISLDQPQHF. In DNA form, the CDR3 reads TGTGCCAGTAGTATCAGTCTGGATCAGCCCCAGCATTTT.

V is TRBV7-2 and J is TRBJ1-6; 9 bases agree with TRBD1. The CDR3 runs 18 residues. CDR1 and CDR2 from the germline V gene are SGHTA and FQGNSA. Losses at the gene ends were 4 bases for V and 9 bases for J; bases not matched to a gene: 16. In nucleotides, the CDR3 is TGTGCCAGCAGCTCTCTCCGGGGACAGGGTCCGCGGGGTTCACCCCTCCACTTT. Amino acids: CASSSLRGQGPRGSPLHF.

The count of this clone is one. This chain connects TRBV27 to TRBJ2-7, with 11 bases aligning to TRBD2. V dropped 10 bases and J dropped 5; count of bases not matched to a gene: 10. This CDR3 is 14 amino acids long. Germline CDR1 reads MNHEY; CDR2 reads SMNVEV (reference sequence). The CDR3 sequence is CATQPTSGSHEQYF. DNA for the CDR3: TGTGCCACCCAACCCACTAGCGGGAGCCACGAGCAGTACTTC.

The chain combines TRBV5-4 with TRBJ2-1; possibly TRBD1 for D (5 bases). Germline-derived CDR1 and CDR2 are SGHNT and YYREEE (reference sequence). This CDR3 is built from 13 residues. V lost 4 bases to trimming and J lost 5 bases, with 10 bases between them. CDR3: CASSVKQDNEQFF. CDR3 nucleotides: TGTGCCAGCAGCGTCAAACAGGACAATGAGCAGTTCTTC.

The rearrangement links TRBV4-1 to TRBJ2-1; the match to TRBD2 covers 11 bases. Germline trimming cut 3 bases from V and 2 bases from J; bases unmatched to any gene: 12. The CDR3 loop spans 19 amino acids. CDR1 is MGHRA, CDR2 YSYEKL, per germline. The CDR3, as DNA: TGCGCCAGCAGCCACGTTCGACTAGCGGGAATAAAAACCTACAATGAGCAGTTCTTC. This gives the protein CASSHVRLAGIKTYNEQFF.

The chain has TRBV19 and TRBJ1-1; weak D call: TRBD1 (5 bases). The CDR3 is 14 residues long. CDR1 is LNHDA, CDR2 SQIVND, per germline (reference sequence). V lost 5 bases and J lost 4, with 14 bases in between. The CDR3 bases are TGTGCCAGTAGTGTACACCAGGGTTCCACTGAAGCTTTCTTT. Residues: CASSVHQGSTEAFF.

This rearrangement joins TRBV5-1 to TRBJ2-2; tentatively, D is TRBD1 (6 bases). The germline gives CDR1 SGHRS, CDR2 YFSETQ. V dropped 0 bases and J dropped 2 bases, with 8 bases sitting between them. The CDR3 runs 15 residues. The DNA for the CDR3 is TGCGCCAGCAGCTTGGTGGGGACAAACACCGGGGAGCTGTTTTTT. Translated: CASSLVGTNTGELFF.

This clone has a single count. The chain uses TRBV28 and TRBJ2-7; 7 bases agree with TRBD2. The V gene's germline CDR1 is MDHEN and CDR2 SYDVKM. J was trimmed by 2 bases and V by 7 bases; bases with no gene match: 20. CDR3 length: 18 amino acids. CDR3 DNA: TGTGCCAGCACTCCCCCTCTGGGCGGGGGAACTAAAACCTACGAGCAGTACTTC. Protein: CASTPPLGGGTKTYEQYF.